Below are 10 T cell receptor beta chains sequenced from a single sample in a study of blood T cell repertoires in COVID-19. Sequencing used immunoSEQ multiplex PCR; TCRdb keeps in-frame clones, though not all of them. The profile shows about 160,000 clones, 70% to 90% of them singletons. Sample: peripheral blood. The receptors derive from an elderly man with COVID-19, enrolled during active disease.

The rearrangement joins TRBV29-1 to TRBJ2-2; 8 bases align to TRBD1. After removal of 5 bases from V and 2 bases from J, the junction contained 1 base not matched to a gene. The germline V gene encodes CDR1 SQVTM and CDR2 ANQGSEA. The CDR3 runs 13 residues. CDR3 residues: CSVQGANTGELFF. CDR3 coding DNA: TGCAGCGTTCAGGGGGCTAACACCGGGGAGCTGTTTTTT.

This clone was counted between two and nine times. J is TRBJ1-3 and V is TRBV11-2; D gene unclear. Germline assignment: CDR1 SGHAT and CDR2 FQNNGV. V shed 1 base and J shed 0 bases, with 7 bases lying between them. This CDR3 contains 15 residues. CDR3 nucleotides: TGTGCCAGCAGCTTAGGAGGTGACTCTGGAAACACCATATATTTT. Protein sequence: CASSLGGDSGNTIYF.

The genes are TRBV9 and TRBJ2-5, with TRBD1 matching over 7 bases. Germline V CDR1 and CDR2: SGDLS, YYNGEE. Trimming at V came to 2 bases and at J to 5 bases, leaving 6 bases not matched to a gene. The CDR3 is made up of 14 amino acids. For the CDR3, the DNA is TGTGCCAGCAGCGTGAACAGGGGCGGGGAGACCCAGTACTTC. Translating it yields CASSVNRGGETQYF.

There are a few counts of this clone. This rearrangement joins TRBV6-1 to TRBJ1-2; 8 positions match TRBD1. Germline CDR1 reads MNHNS; CDR2 reads SASEGT. CDR3 length equals 14 residues. Germline trimming cut 3 bases from V and 6 bases from J; bases unmatched to any gene: 6. The CDR3 DNA reads as TGTGCCAGCAGTGACCTTCGGACAGGGAATGGCTACACCTTC. The encoded protein is CASSDLRTGNGYTF.

This rearrangement joins TRBV6-1 to TRBJ2-3; 13 bases line up with TRBD2. With 4 bases clipped from V and 9 bases from J, the junction kept 13 bases outside the gene matches. CDR3 size: 17 residues. Per germline, CDR1 MNHNS and CDR2 SASEGT. The CDR3 nucleotides read TGTGCCAGCAGTGGGCCGGGACTAGCGGGGTTCCCGGGCACGCAGTATTTT. Its protein is CASSGPGLAGFPGTQYF.

This chain connects TRBV27 to TRBJ1-2; D gene unclear. The germline V gene has CDR1 MNHEY and CDR2 SMNVEV (reference sequence). The V gene lost 5 bases and the J gene lost 8 bases, with 15 bases spanning the gap. The CDR3 is 13 residues long. CDR3 loop: CASSKVKSVGYTF. For the CDR3, the DNA is TGTGCCAGCAGTAAAGTTAAGTCGGTAGGCTACACCTTC.

The rearrangement uses TRBV6-5 and TRBJ1-5; tentatively, D is TRBD1 (5 bases). V lost 6 bases, J lost 3 bases, and 9 bases lay in between. This CDR3 has 13 amino acids. Germline CDR1 MNHEY, CDR2 SVGAGI. The CDR3 region is CASRDTYNQPQHF. The DNA of the CDR3 is TGTGCCAGCAGGGACACTTACAATCAGCCCCAGCATTTT.

This chain uses TRBV5-1 with TRBJ2-5; the D gene is possibly TRBD2 (6 bases). The germline V and J ends were trimmed by 4 bases and 5 bases, with 15 bases remaining between them. The CDR3 consists of 14 residues. Per germline, CDR1 SGHRS and CDR2 YFSETQ. The CDR3 nucleotides are TGCGCCAGCAGCCCTGGAGGGGCGACGGAGACCCAGTACTTC. Translated, it gives CASSPGGATETQYF.

This chain joins TRBV3-1 (or the pseudogene TRBV3-2) and TRBJ1-1; D ambiguous. Germline CDR1 is LGHDT and CDR2 is YNNKEL (reference sequence). The CDR3 extends over 18 amino acids. Trimming took off 4 bases at V and 5 bases at J, with 26 bases between the two ends. As DNA, the CDR3 is TGTGCCAGCAGCCTCGTACCGGGAAGATCCCCCAGCAAAACTGAAGCTTTCTTT. This encodes CASSLVPGRSPSKTEAFF.

This sequence joins TRBV7-2 and TRBJ1-2; 9 nucleotides line up with TRBD1. The CDR3 is made up of 16 amino acids. V was clipped by 4 bases and J by 0 bases; unmatched bases: 6. Germline V gives CDR1 SGHTA, CDR2 FQGNSA. The CDR3 here is CASSSQGATPNYGYTF. The CDR3 DNA reads TGTGCCAGCAGCTCACAGGGGGCGACACCTAACTATGGCTACACCTTC.